A single sample is the source of the 25 T cell receptor beta chains below, sequenced in a study of blood T cell repertoires in COVID-19. Profiled with immunoSEQ multiplex PCR; TCRdb holds only in-frame clones, not every one. The sample lists 60,000 to 85,000 clones; 86% were seen once. Material for sequencing was peripheral blood. The source is a man aged 50 or older with active COVID-19.

The V call is TRBV5-1, the J call TRBJ1-2; perhaps TRBD1 as D (6 bases). Trimming took 4 bases from V and 6 from J, leaving 16 bases between them. The CDR3 sequence is 14 residues long. CDR1 is SGHRS, CDR2 YFSETQ, per germline. In nucleotides, the CDR3 is TGCGCCAGCAGCCTACGAGGGGGGGCGAATGGCTACACCTTC. This sequence encodes CASSLRGGANGYTF.

A few counts support this clone. The chain is built from TRBV7-2 and TRBJ1-5; D is possibly TRBD1 (5 bases). Germline-derived CDR1 and CDR2 are SGHTA and FQGNSA. V was clipped by 1 base and J by 6 bases, with 13 bases between them. CDR3 size: 15 residues. This CDR3 is CASSLVDSPGQPQHF. The CDR3 DNA reads as TGTGCCAGCAGCTTAGTTGACAGTCCGGGTCAGCCCCAGCATTTT.

The chain carries TRBV19 and TRBJ1-1; D may be TRBD1 (5 bases). Germline CDR1 is LNHDA and CDR2 is SQIVND (reference sequence). Deletions cut 6 bases from V and 3 bases from J, with 8 bases between. CDR3 length: 12 residues. The CDR3, as DNA: TGTGCCAGTAGCAGGGATGACACTGAAGCTTTCTTT. Translating it yields CASSRDDTEAFF. The whole variable domain, filled in from reference TRBV19 and TRBJ1-1, reads DGGITQSPKYLFRKEGQNVTLSCEQNLNHDAMYWYRQDPGQGLRLIYYSQIVNDFQKGDIAEGYSVSREKKESFPLTVTSAQKNPTAFYLCASSRDDTEAFFGQGTRLTVV.

The V and J genes are TRBV6-6 and TRBJ1-1; 8 bases line up with TRBD1. Germline CDR1 is MNHNY and CDR2 is SVGAGI (reference sequence). The CDR3 sequence is 14 residues long. V dropped 6 bases and J dropped 7; count of bases not matched to a gene: 10. The CDR3 sequence is CASSPYRTGFEAFF. The CDR3 coding sequence is TGTGCCAGCAGCCCGTACCGGACAGGGTTTGAAGCTTTCTTT.

In this sample, this clone turned up a few times. This chain connects TRBV27 to TRBJ2-7; 7 nucleotides align to TRBD1. V lost 3 bases and J lost 4; bases outside the gene matches: 3. There are 13 residues in the CDR3. The germline V gene encodes CDR1 MNHEY and CDR2 SMNVEV (reference sequence). The DNA of the CDR3 is TGTGCCAGCAGTTTGACAGGGACGTACGAGCAGTACTTC. Protein: CASSLTGTYEQYF.

This clone came up a few times. The chain carries TRBV30 and TRBJ2-7, with TRBD2 matching over 8 bases. Germline V gene data show CDR1 as GTSNPN and CDR2 as SVGIG (reference sequence). Unmatched junction bases numbered 16, after V lost 2 bases and J lost 7 bases. The CDR3 spans 16 residues. The CDR3 is CAWSLKAGEAPWEQYF. CDR3 DNA: TGTGCCTGGAGTCTTAAAGCGGGGGAGGCCCCTTGGGAGCAGTACTTC.

This clone was seen a single time. Here the CDR3 DNA reads TGTGCCAGCAGGGGGACTAGACCCCCCTACGAGCAGTACTTC. This codes for CASRGTRPPYEQYF. The rearrangement joins TRBV7-9 to TRBJ2-7; the match to TRBD2 covers 8 bases. This CDR3 is 14 amino acids long. The J segment lost 2 bases and the V segment lost 6 bases, leaving 6 bases of the junction unmatched. Germline V gives CDR1 SEHNR, CDR2 FQNEAQ (reference sequence).

The genes are TRBV5-1 and TRBJ1-2; 10 nucleotides line up with TRBD1. V trimming: 2 bases; J trimming: 8 bases; junction bases outside the gene matches: 6. The germline CDR1 and CDR2 sequences are SGHRS and YFSETQ. This CDR3 is 14 amino acids long. CDR3 in DNA: TGCGCCAGCAGCTTCCGGACAGGGGGGTCAGGCTACACCTTC. Translating gives CASSFRTGGSGYTF.

The V call is TRBV5-6, the J call TRBJ2-7; D not certain. The CDR3 totals 15 residues. Deletions cut 4 bases from V and 0 bases from J, with 14 bases between. The germline CDR1 and CDR2 sequences are SGHDT and YYEEEE. The CDR3 protein is CASSPQFTSSYEQYF. CDR3 bases: TGTGCCAGCAGCCCACAGTTTACCAGCTCCTACGAGCAGTACTTC.

The CDR3 reads CASGLGERGPQHF. DNA for the CDR3: TGTGCTAGTGGTTTGGGGGAACGGGGGCCCCAGCATTTT. The chain joins TRBV12-5 to TRBJ1-5, with D unresolved. Trimming removed 1 base at V and 9 bases at J, with 10 bases between. Per the germline V gene, CDR1 is LGHNT and CDR2 is FRNRAP. The CDR3 totals 13 residues.

The V and J genes are TRBV5-1 and TRBJ2-1; 8 nucleotides agree with TRBD2. This CDR3 has 18 amino acids. The germline CDR1 and CDR2 sequences are SGHRS and YFSETQ. Unmatched junction bases numbered 13, after V lost 2 bases and J lost 3 bases. For the CDR3, the DNA is TGCGCCAGCAGCTTATCCCCTAGCGGGCTGAACTTCTACAATGAGCAGTTCTTC. Amino acid sequence: CASSLSPSGLNFYNEQFF.

The V call is TRBV11-3, the J call TRBJ1-6; TRBD1 aligns across 10 bases. CDR3 length equals 15 residues. Germline loops: CDR1 SGHNT, CDR2 YENEEA. Trimming cost V 6 bases and J 9 bases; bases outside gene matches: 8. The CDR3 reads CASSLGQGTISPLHF. The CDR3 DNA sequence: TGTGCCAGCAGTTTGGGACAGGGGACGATTTCACCCCTCCACTTT.

This clone has a single count. The rearrangement uses TRBV5-1 and TRBJ2-5, with 7 bases matching TRBD2. CDR1 is SGHRS, CDR2 YFSETQ, per germline. Trimming removed 3 bases from V and 5 bases from J; junction bases left unmatched: 10. The CDR3 is made up of 15 amino acids. CDR3 residues: CASSSMGEGLETQYF. The CDR3 DNA sequence: TGCGCCAGCAGCTCCATGGGGGAGGGCCTTGAGACCCAGTACTTC.

The chain joins TRBV12-3 or TRBV12-4 to TRBJ1-5; 7 positions match TRBD1. The CDR3 runs to 13 residues. V lost 7 bases, J lost 6 bases, and 6 bases stayed unmatched. The CDR3 is CASNRGDTQPQHF. The CDR3 coding sequence is TGTGCCAGCAACAGGGGAGATACTCAGCCCCAGCATTTT.

This clone has only one observation. The chain carries TRBV24-1 and TRBJ2-3, with 8 bases that match TRBD2. The CDR3 length is 16 residues. The V gene end was trimmed by 1 base and the J gene end by 1 base; junction bases not matched to a gene: 3. Germline V lookup: CDR1 KGHDR, CDR2 SFDVKD. CDR3 nucleotide sequence: TGTGCCACCAGTGATTTAAGAGCGGGGGGCACAGATACGCAGTATTTT. Encoded protein: CATSDLRAGGTDTQYF.

The rearrangement links TRBV14 to TRBJ2-3, with 11 bases fitting TRBD2. V lost 1 base and J lost 2; bases outside the gene matches: 2. Germline V CDR1 and CDR2: SGHDN, FVKESK. The CDR3 has 16 residues. The DNA of the CDR3 is TGTGCCAGCAGCCAAGTTAGCGGGGGGGTCACAGATACGCAGTATTTT. Translated: CASSQVSGGVTDTQYF.

This clone was counted many times. This chain connects TRBV6-2 or TRBV6-3 to TRBJ2-6; D unresolved. The CDR3 extends over 15 amino acids. V was shortened by 6 bases and J by 5 bases, with 14 bases between the two germline ends. The germline gives CDR1 MNHEY, CDR2 SVGEGT. CDR3 coding DNA: TGTGCCAGCAGCCATGAACCCGACAGGGCCAACGTCCTGACTTTC. This translates into CASSHEPDRANVLTF.

This chain joins TRBV5-1 and TRBJ2-7, with 9 bases fitting TRBD1. The CDR3 spans 15 residues. The trim removed 4 bases at V and 4 bases at J, leaving 9 bases unmatched. Germline assignment: CDR1 SGHRS and CDR2 YFSETQ. The CDR3 is CASSTEPGQGYEQYF. The CDR3 nucleotides are TGCGCCAGCAGCACCGAACCGGGACAGGGTTACGAGCAGTACTTC.

The CDR3 DNA reads as TGTCCGGGGGGTAATTCACCCCTCCACTTT. Translating gives CPGGNSPLHF. This chain joins TRBV6-4 and TRBJ1-6; maybe TRBD1 (5 bases). This CDR3 has 10 amino acids. Germline CDR1 reads MRHNA; CDR2 reads SNTAGT.

The CDR3 loop reads CASSFLDSRTEAFF. For the CDR3, the DNA is TGTGCCAGCAGCTTTTTAGATAGCCGCACTGAAGCTTTCTTT. The rearrangement links TRBV6-5 to TRBJ1-1; D is unclear. Germline V gene data show CDR1 as MNHEY and CDR2 as SVGAGI. Trimming took off 6 bases at V and 4 bases at J, with 15 bases between the two ends. The CDR3 sequence is 14 residues long.

This chain joins TRBV12-3 or TRBV12-4 and TRBJ2-5; tentative D call: TRBD1 (5 bases). The CDR3 has 13 amino acids. Trimming cost V 5 bases and J 2 bases, with 9 bases left between them. The CDR3 DNA follows: TGTGCCAGCAGTCCAGGGTGGCAAGAGACCCAGTACTTC. This gives the protein CASSPGWQETQYF.

The chain joins TRBV6-2 or TRBV6-3 to TRBJ2-7, with 8 bases aligning to TRBD2. The CDR3 has 15 residues. CDR1 is MNHEY, CDR2 SVGEGT, per germline. J was trimmed by 4 bases and V by 2 bases; bases with no gene match: 7. This chain's CDR3 is CASSYGGRTLYEQYF. The CDR3 DNA sequence: TGTGCCAGCAGTTACGGCGGGAGGACATTATACGAGCAGTACTTC.

This chain joins TRBV27 and TRBJ2-1, with 7 bases matching TRBD2. CDR1 and CDR2 from the germline V gene are MNHEY and SMNVEV (reference sequence). V lost 11 bases to trimming and J lost 6 bases; unmatched junction nucleotides: 13. The CDR3 covers 14 residues. CDR3 coding DNA: TGTGCCTCATCCACGTGGGGGGGACCCAATGAGCAGTTCTTC. This codes for CASSTWGGPNEQFF.

The chain is built from TRBV6-5 and TRBJ1-5, with no clear D. V was pared by 0 bases and J by 4 bases, with 10 bases between. This CDR3 comprises 15 residues. Germline V gene data show CDR1 as MNHEY and CDR2 as SVGAGI. CDR3 DNA sequence: TGTGCCAGCAGTTACTCGTCGACTCCAAATCAGCCCCAGCATTTT. This encodes CASSYSSTPNQPQHF.

J is TRBJ2-1 and V is TRBV6-5; 10 bases agree with TRBD2. CDR1 and CDR2 (germline): MNHEY, SVGAGI. This CDR3 spans 15 amino acids. V was clipped by 7 bases and J by 7 bases; unmatched bases: 10. As DNA, the CDR3 is TGTGCCAGCACCCCGCCAGCGGGAGGGCTAAATGAGCAGTTCTTC. It is translated as CASTPPAGGLNEQFF.